This paragraph reports one T cell receptor beta chain. These data originate in a study of blood T cell repertoires in COVID-19. The overall study: T cells, B-cell-depleted T cells, or PBMCs supplied cDNA or gDNA.

The table came from immunoSEQ multiplex PCR; TCRdb's copy has only in-frame clones and leaves some out. The table records approximately 190,000 clones, about 84% of them present only once. V shed 1 base and J 4 bases; nucleotides not matched to a gene: 2. Per germline, CDR1 LNHNV and CDR2 YYDKDF (reference sequence). The CDR3 runs 15 residues. V gene TRBV15 combines with J gene TRBJ1-4; 8 nucleotides agree with TRBD1. The specimen was peripheral blood. This clonotype was sampled from a woman aged 25 to 39 with acute or convalescent COVID-19. The CDR3 coding sequence is TGTGCCACCAGCAGAGGGACAGGGCTTAATGAAAAACTGTTTTTT. This gives the protein CATSRGTGLNEKLFF.